This T cell receptor beta chain was captured by sequencing in a study of early T cells in non-severe SARS-CoV-2 infection. Study at large: Chains stayed unpaired after sequencing of bulk RNA from unsorted whole blood.

As part of library construction, unique molecular identifiers were attached to individual cDNA molecules. TCRdb itself ran the 5' RACE reads through MiXCR, one entry per CDR3 protein. This table has 55,000 to 85,000 distinct CDR3 sequences, roughly 12% appearing once. Study-level results: Matching with VDJdb favored anti-spike CD8 responses (missing private and CD4 specificities).

V shed 0 bases and J shed 5 bases, with 5 bases lying between them. The CDR3 covers 13 residues. Germline V CDR1 and CDR2: LGHNT, FRNRAP. This clonotype appeared many times. The antigen is undetermined. This sequence joins TRBV12-5 and TRBJ2-1; no clear D gene. Specimen: whole blood. The source is an adult who was a healthcare worker with PCR-confirmed SARS-CoV-2 infection or an uninfected control (not recorded which). The CDR3 DNA reads TGTGCTAGTGGTTTGGTAGGGCACAATGAGCAGTTCTTC. Translation gives CASGLVGHNEQFF. Together with reference TRBV12-5 and TRBJ2-1, the CDR3 gives the full variable domain: DARVTQTPRHKVTEMGQEVTMRCQPILGHNTVFWYRQTMMQGLELLAYFRNRAPLDDSGMPKDRFSAEMPDATLATLKIQPSEPRDSAVYFCASGLVGHNEQFFGPGTRLTVL.